This TCR beta chain was observed in a study of cytomegalovirus exposure and HLA in healthy donors. Study-level findings and limits: It is likely that the observed cluster of highly shared sequence variants was a sequencing artifact. Earlier analysis found most TCR beta V segments productive about 87% or about 30% of the time.

Germline V gene data show CDR1 as SGHNT and CDR2 as YYREEE (reference sequence). The CDR3 has 15 amino acids. The PCR was carried out with 60 Vbeta primers and 13 Jbeta primers. Using immunoSEQ multiplex PCR, the repertoire was profiled, and TCRdb retains in-frame clones only, with some absent. The sample has over 100,000 clones, about 86% seen once; the top ten hold around 2.2%. As regards this clone: What it recognizes is unknown.

This clonotype was sampled from a woman in her thirties in good health and CMV-seronegative. This rearrangement joins TRBV5-4 to TRBJ2-5; the D gene is possibly TRBD1 (5 bases). Gene TRBJ2-7 matches the end of the DNA better, so the J call may be wrong. The source material was PBMCs. CDR3 in amino acids: CASSLEGRAPYEQYF. CDR3 in DNA: TGTGCCAGCAGCTTGGAGGGCAGGGCCCCCTACGAGCAGTACTTC.